This T cell receptor beta chain was recorded in a study of T cells after yellow fever vaccination. MiXCR, run by TCRdb on the 5' RACE reads, gives a single entry per CDR3 protein. There are a few hundred thousand distinct CDR3 sequences in the sample; approximately 12% occur only once, and approximately 3.4% lies in the top ten. Trimming took 0 bases from V and 10 from J; bases not matched to a gene: 12. Per the germline V gene, CDR1 is SGDLS and CDR2 is YYNGEE. The CDR3 has 16 residues. This sequence joins TRBV9 and TRBJ2-3; 9 positions agree with TRBD1. This material consisted of CD4+ T cells sorted from PBMCs, taken 15 days after the yellow fever booster vaccination. The clonotype originates from a man between 18 and 29 years old who received the YFV17D yellow fever vaccine. CDR3 sequence reads: CASSVGDRVSPGAQYF. For the CDR3, the DNA is TGTGCCAGCAGCGTAGGGGACAGGGTCTCTCCGGGGGCGCAGTATTTT. The variable domain in full, with the rest retrieved from reference TRBV9 and TRBJ2-3, is DSGVTQTPKHLITATGQRVTLRCSPRSGDLSVYWYQQSLDQGLQFLIQYYNGEERAKGNILERFSAQQFPDLHSELNLSSLELGDSALYFCASSVGDRVSPGAQYFGPGTRLTVL.